This passage covers 9 T cell receptor beta chains from one sample sequenced in a study of blood T cell repertoires in COVID-19. Sequenced by immunoSEQ multiplex PCR; TCRdb stores in-frame clones only, minus some. Of 300,000 to 350,000 clones listed, roughly 88% are singletons. The specimen sequenced was PBMCs or T cells enriched from blood (not recorded which). These receptors came from a man between 25 and 39 years old who had recovered from COVID-19.

In nucleotides, the CDR3 is TGTGCCAGCAGTCCAGACAGGGTTGGTGAAGCTTTCTTT. It translates to CASSPDRVGEAFF. The chain combines TRBV27 with TRBJ1-1; 7 bases map to TRBD1. The germline V gene has CDR1 MNHEY and CDR2 SMNVEV (reference sequence). The CDR3 totals 13 residues. The V and J ends lost 5 bases and 7 bases, in that order; junction bases with no gene match: 7.

The chain couples TRBV7-3 to TRBJ1-3, with no clear D. The CDR3 consists of 15 residues. In germline, CDR1 is SGHTA, CDR2 FQGTGA. Trimming took off 6 bases at V and 0 bases at J, with 12 bases between the two ends. The CDR3 DNA follows: TGTGCCAGCAGTCTAAGCCCCAACTCTGGAAACACCATATATTTT. This translates into CASSLSPNSGNTIYF.

This sequence joins TRBV5-1 and TRBJ2-7; D not certain. There are 15 residues in the CDR3. Trimming removed 0 bases from V and 2 bases from J, with 12 bases in between. Germline V gene lookup returns CDR1 SGHRS and CDR2 YFSETQ. The CDR3 region is CASSLAAAVTYEQYF. CDR3 in DNA: TGCGCCAGCAGCTTGGCCGCGGCTGTTACCTACGAGCAGTACTTC.

This chain uses TRBV18 with TRBJ1-1; the D gene is possibly TRBD1 (5 bases). Germline V CDR1 and CDR2: KGHSH, LQKENI. V gave up 3 bases and J gave up 7 bases, with 15 bases separating them. This CDR3 is built from 14 residues. The CDR3 coding sequence is TGTGCCAGCTCACCTAAGGCGGGGGTGCATGAAGCTTTCTTT. Its translation: CASSPKAGVHEAFF.

This chain uses TRBV11-3 with TRBJ2-3, with D tentatively TRBD2 (5 bases). Germline lookup yields CDR1 SGHNT and CDR2 YENEEA. V was pared by 0 bases and J by 6 bases, with 10 bases between. This CDR3 has 14 residues. CDR3 amino acids: CASSLEGSGDTQYF. Here the CDR3 DNA reads TGTGCCAGCAGCTTAGAGGGTTCGGGGGATACGCAGTATTTT.

This sequence joins TRBV11-2 and TRBJ1-2; no definite D call. The germline V gene has CDR1 SGHAT and CDR2 FQNNGV. The V and J ends lost 6 bases and 4 bases respectively, with 15 bases between them. This CDR3 comprises 14 residues. The CDR3 DNA reads as TGTGCCAGCAGACCTCAATCCGCGAGCTATGGCTACACCTTC. The encoded protein is CASRPQSASYGYTF.

The rearrangement links TRBV10-1 to TRBJ2-7; D is ambiguous. Trimming removed 1 base at V and 0 bases at J, with 7 bases between. Germline assignment: CDR1 WNHNN and CDR2 SYGVQD (reference sequence). CDR3 length: 14 amino acids. CDR3 coding DNA: TGCGCCAGCAGTGAGTATCCGGGCTCCTACGAGCAGTACTTC. Its protein product is CASSEYPGSYEQYF.

This sequence joins TRBV7-9 and TRBJ2-3, with D possibly TRBD2 on 6 matching bases. CDR1 and CDR2 from the germline V gene are SEHNR and FQNEAQ (reference sequence). V lost 0 bases and J lost 0, with 7 bases in between. The CDR3 has 15 residues. The CDR3 DNA is TGTGCCAGCAGCTTAGCGGGGGGAAGCACAGATACGCAGTATTTT. Residues: CASSLAGGSTDTQYF. The whole variable domain, filled in from reference TRBV7-9 and TRBJ2-3, reads DTGVSQNPRHKITKRGQNVTFRCDPISEHNRLYWYRQTLGQGPEFLTYFQNEAQLEKSRLLSDRFSAERPKGSFSTLEIQRTEQGDSAMYLCASSLAGGSTDTQYFGPGTRLTVL.

The chain couples TRBV2 to TRBJ1-5; 7 bases line up with TRBD1. The CDR3 has 13 amino acids. After removal of 6 bases from V and 7 bases from J, the junction contained 6 bases not matched to a gene. The germline gives CDR1 SNHLY, CDR2 FYNNEI. The CDR3 coding sequence is TGTGCCAGCAGCAGACAGGGCCTGCAGCCCCAGCATTTT. Its translation: CASSRQGLQPQHF.